Listed here are 20 T cell receptor beta chains from one sample, sequenced in a study of T-cell memory formation after mild COVID-19. TCRdb ran MiXCR on the 5' RACE reads and lists one entry per CDR3 protein. The table shows 35,000 to 45,000 distinct CDR3 sequences, with roughly 8% occurring only once. The sequencing input was PBMCs or a T cell subset sorted from them (not recorded which). These receptors were collected from a man in his late teens or twenties who had mild COVID-19 (a few samples of this study predate the infection). Cell type and time point are not known.

This clonotype has a handful of counts. This rearrangement joins TRBV9 to TRBJ2-2; 12 bases are shared with TRBD2. The CDR3 sequence is 16 residues long. Trimming at V came to 0 bases and at J to 10 bases, leaving 7 bases not matched to a gene. Germline CDR1 SGDLS, CDR2 YYNGEE. In nucleotides, the CDR3 is TGTGCCAGCAGCGTAGGGGCTAGCGGGGGGGCGTCGGAGCTGTTTTTT. It specifies CASSVGASGGASELFF.

The chain joins TRBV20-1 to TRBJ1-1, with D unclear. Germline V gene sequence: CDR1 DFQATT, CDR2 SNEGSKA (reference sequence). This CDR3 has 14 residues. Between the trimmed V and J ends, which lost 5 bases and 4 bases, there was a span of 17 bases. The DNA of the CDR3 is TGCAGTGCTCCCCAGGACCGCTCAAGCACTGAAGCTTTCTTT. This gives the protein CSAPQDRSSTEAFF.

The sample holds a few counts of this clonotype. This chain joins TRBV18 and TRBJ2-5; no clear D gene. The V gene's germline CDR1 is KGHSH and CDR2 LQKENI. The length of the CDR3 is 14 residues. The V end lost 0 bases, the J end lost 3 bases, and 8 bases lay between the germline ends. The CDR3 DNA follows: TGTGCCAGCTCACCACCGGCTTACGAAGAGACCCAGTACTTC. Translated, it gives CASSPPAYEETQYF.

This clonotype was seen only a few times. V is TRBV6-5 and J is TRBJ1-5; D uncertain. V lost 7 bases, J lost 3 bases, and 16 bases lay in between. The CDR3 is 15 amino acids. CDR1 and CDR2 from the germline V gene are MNHEY and SVGAGI. The CDR3 loop is CASTSIRGDNQPQHF. As DNA, the CDR3 is TGTGCCAGCACCTCCATCCGCGGGGACAATCAGCCCCAGCATTTT.

This clonotype appeared a few times. The gene calls are TRBV20-1 and TRBJ2-1, with D unresolved. Trimming left V 6 bases short and J 0 bases short, with 12 bases between. The CDR3 has 14 amino acids. Germline V gene lookup returns CDR1 DFQATT and CDR2 SNEGSKA (reference sequence). CDR3 amino acids: CSAPQGPSYNEQFF. The CDR3 nucleotides read TGCAGTGCCCCCCAAGGCCCCTCCTACAATGAGCAGTTCTTC.

This clonotype was seen only a few times. The rearrangement links TRBV12-5 to TRBJ1-1, with 7 bases lining up with TRBD1. Germline V gene lookup returns CDR1 LGHNT and CDR2 FRNRAP. With 6 bases clipped from V and 6 bases from J, the junction kept 7 bases outside the gene matches. This CDR3 spans 13 amino acids. In nucleotides, the CDR3 is TGTGCTAGTGGCGGGAACAGGGGACCTGAAGCTTTCTTT. Translated, it gives CASGGNRGPEAFF.

This clonotype was observed at least ten times. Written as DNA, the CDR3 is TGCGCCAGCAGCTTGGAGAGGGGCAACAATGAGCAGTTCTTC. Amino acid sequence: CASSLERGNNEQFF. This chain links TRBV5-1 with TRBJ2-1, with D possibly being TRBD1 or TRBD2 (5 bases each). The germline V gene encodes CDR1 SGHRS and CDR2 YFSETQ. Trimming removed 0 bases from V and 5 bases from J, with 9 bases in between. The CDR3 runs to 14 residues.

V gene TRBV19 combines with J gene TRBJ1-5; a weak D match, TRBD1 (6 bases). Germline V gene lookup returns CDR1 LNHDA and CDR2 SQIVND (reference sequence). Trimming removed 3 bases at V and 5 bases at J, with 17 bases between. The CDR3 is 16 amino acids. CDR3 sequence (DNA): TGTGCCAGTAGTATTCAGGGGTACTACGGGGATCAGCCCCAGCATTTT. Encoded protein: CASSIQGYYGDQPQHF. The full variable domain, its missing parts supplied by reference TRBV19 and TRBJ1-5, is DGGITQSPKYLFRKEGQNVTLSCEQNLNHDAMYWYRQDPGQGLRLIYYSQIVNDFQKGDIAEGYSVSREKKESFPLTVTSAQKNPTAFYLCASSIQGYYGDQPQHFGDGTRLSIL.

Worth noting for this clonotype: This may be a read error: a much more frequent sequence differs by one nucleotide. The conserved final phenylalanine or tryptophan is absent from the CDR3, which likely points to a read error. As DNA, the CDR3 is TGTGCCAGCAGCTTGACAGGGGGCTACGAGCAGTACCTC. Amino acids: CASSLTGGYEQYL. The chain joins TRBV5-6 to TRBJ2-7; 8 nucleotides match TRBD1. Losses at the gene ends were 1 base for V and 3 bases for J; bases not matched to a gene: 0. The CDR3 contains 13 residues. In germline, CDR1 is SGHDT, CDR2 YYEEEE.

The table lists this clonotype with a few counts. This chain links TRBV5-1 with TRBJ2-2; a possible D gene is TRBD2 (6 bases). The V gene lost 3 bases and the J gene lost 1 base, with 13 bases spanning the gap. CDR1 and CDR2 (germline): SGHRS, YFSETQ. The CDR3 extends over 16 amino acids. The CDR3 sequence: CASSYGTAENTGELFF. The CDR3 nucleotides are TGCGCCAGCAGCTATGGGACTGCAGAGAACACCGGGGAGCTGTTTTTT.

This clonotype was detected only a few times. This chain joins TRBV11-2 and TRBJ2-3, with no clear D. The CDR3 covers 13 residues. The V and J ends lost 6 bases and 4 bases respectively, with 11 bases between them. Germline loops: CDR1 SGHAT, CDR2 FQNNGV. CDR3 coding DNA: TGTGCCAGCAGGCCCGCTAGTGCAGATACGCAGTATTTT. Translation gives CASRPASADTQYF. Combining the CDR3 with reference TRBV11-2 and TRBJ2-3 gives the whole variable domain EAGVAQSPRYKIIEKRQSVAFWCNPISGHATLYWYQQILGQGPKLLIQFQNNGVVDDSQLPKDRFSAERLKGVDSTLKIQPAKLEDSAVYLCASRPASADTQYFGPGTRLTVL.

The genes are TRBV7-9 and TRBJ1-2; 10 nucleotides match TRBD1. This CDR3 spans 13 amino acids. Losses at the gene ends were 4 bases for V and 10 bases for J; bases not matched to a gene: 6. Per germline, CDR1 SEHNR and CDR2 FQNEAQ (reference sequence). DNA for the CDR3: TGTGCCAGCAGCTCGGGACAGGGGAGATCCTACACCTTC. It encodes CASSSGQGRSYTF.

This rearrangement joins TRBV6-5 to TRBJ1-6; possibly TRBD1 for D (5 bases). The CDR3 contains 14 residues. Trimming cost V 10 bases and J 7 bases, with 17 bases left between them. Germline V CDR1 and CDR2: MNHEY, SVGAGI. The CDR3 spells CANLTAGLNSPLHF. DNA of the CDR3: TGTGCCAATCTCACAGCGGGGCTCAATTCACCCCTCCACTTT.

The V call is TRBV18, the J call TRBJ1-4, with D maybe TRBD1 (5 bases). Germline V gives CDR1 KGHSH, CDR2 LQKENI. The V gene lost 6 bases and the J gene lost 3 bases, with 11 bases spanning the gap. There are 14 residues in the CDR3. CDR3 amino acids: CASSLRQPNEKLFF. In DNA form, the CDR3 reads TGTGCCAGCTCTCTGCGACAGCCTAATGAAAAACTGTTTTTT.

This clonotype showed up just a few times. The CDR3 DNA reads TGTGCCAGCAGCTCGAACCAGGCTACTGAAGCTTTCTTT. It codes for CASSSNQATEAFF. The chain uses TRBV11-3 and TRBJ1-1; D remains unclear. Germline V gives CDR1 SGHNT, CDR2 YENEEA. V shed 4 bases and J shed 5 bases, with 11 bases lying between them. The CDR3 is 13 residues long.

There are a few counts of this clonotype. The rearrangement links TRBV5-6 to TRBJ1-5; perhaps TRBD1 as D (5 bases). V was clipped by 0 bases and J by 0 bases, with 7 bases between them. From germline, CDR1 is SGHDT and CDR2 YYEEEE. This CDR3 has 15 residues. The CDR3 is CASSLGQHSNQPQHF. The DNA for the CDR3 is TGTGCCAGCAGCTTGGGACAGCATAGCAATCAGCCCCAGCATTTT.

This clonotype was seen ten or more times. V gene TRBV11-2 combines with J gene TRBJ2-7; no clear D. CDR1 and CDR2 (germline): SGHAT, FQNNGV. The V gene lost 7 bases and the J gene lost 0 bases, with 19 bases spanning the gap. The length of the CDR3 is 16 residues. CDR3: CASTSIGRVNSYEQYF. The CDR3 coding sequence is TGTGCCAGCACCTCAATCGGACGGGTCAACTCCTACGAGCAGTACTTC.

The rearrangement links TRBV28 to TRBJ1-1; 9 nucleotides agree with TRBD1. The CDR3 runs 15 residues. Germline V CDR1 and CDR2: MDHEN, SYDVKM. J was trimmed by 1 base and V by 3 bases; bases with no gene match: 3. The CDR3 protein is CASSLTGGSNTEAFF. The DNA of the CDR3 is TGTGCCAGCAGTTTGACAGGGGGATCGAACACTGAAGCTTTCTTT.

Within the sample, this clonotype is medium-sized. The chain has TRBV20-1 and TRBJ2-5; 13 bases are shared with TRBD2. CDR3 size: 16 residues. Germline assignment: CDR1 DFQATT and CDR2 SNEGSKA (reference sequence). With 0 bases clipped from V and 4 bases from J, the junction kept 5 bases outside the gene matches. The CDR3 coding sequence is TGCAGTGCTAGAGATTGGACTAGCGGGGGAGGAGAGACCCAGTACTTC. The encoded protein is CSARDWTSGGGETQYF.

This chain joins TRBV6-5 and TRBJ2-5; D unresolved. The CDR3 spans 15 residues. Trimming pared 0 bases from V and 4 bases from J, leaving 12 bases between. Germline CDR1 and CDR2: MNHEY and SVGAGI. For the CDR3, the DNA is TGTGCCAGCAGTTACTCCAGGTCGTACCCAGAGACCCAGTACTTC. This codes for CASSYSRSYPETQYF.